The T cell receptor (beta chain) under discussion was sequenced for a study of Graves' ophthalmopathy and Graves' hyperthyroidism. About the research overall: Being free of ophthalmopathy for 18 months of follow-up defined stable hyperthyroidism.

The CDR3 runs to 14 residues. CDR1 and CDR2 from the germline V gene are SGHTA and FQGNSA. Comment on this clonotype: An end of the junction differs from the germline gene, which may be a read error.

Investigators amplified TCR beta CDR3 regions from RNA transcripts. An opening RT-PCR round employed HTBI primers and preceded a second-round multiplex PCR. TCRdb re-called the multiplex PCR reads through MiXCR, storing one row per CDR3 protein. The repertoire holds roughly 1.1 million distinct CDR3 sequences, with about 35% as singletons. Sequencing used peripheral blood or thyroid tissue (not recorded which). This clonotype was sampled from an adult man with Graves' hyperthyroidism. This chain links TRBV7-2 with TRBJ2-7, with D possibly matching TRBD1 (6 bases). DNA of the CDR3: TGTGCCAGCAGCTTGGGGCAGGGGTCCTACGAGCAGTCCTTC. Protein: CASSLGQGSYEQSF.